The sequence of this TCR beta chain was determined in a study of T cell responses to AZD1222 COVID-19 vaccine. Whole-study context: Whether given at about 4 or about 12 weeks, second doses were pooled. General study points: Reportedly, nearly half of unique spike TCRs recognized epitopes outside B.1.351/B.1.1.7 mutations. Rises in breadth and depth of Spike-specific TCRs came after two AZD1222 doses.

V gave up 7 bases and J gave up 1 base, with 11 bases separating them. This CDR3 is 14 amino acids long. Per the germline V gene, CDR1 is MNHEY and CDR2 is SVGAGI. Repertoires were generated with immunoSEQ multiplex PCR, while TCRdb's copy carries only in-frame clones and drops some. The sample consists of over 150,000 clones, approximately 90% of them appearing once. In regard to this clone: The antigen remains unidentified.

The rearrangement joins TRBV6-5 to TRBJ2-1; D ambiguous. This receptor was obtained from an adult in good health. The input for sequencing was peripheral blood, taken on day 0 of AZD1222 vaccination. The CDR3 loop is CASTFSLSYNEQFF. CDR3 DNA: TGTGCCAGCACCTTTTCTTTATCCTACAATGAGCAGTTCTTC.